These 3 T cell receptor beta chains came from one sample sequenced in a study of beta chain features in type 1 diabetes. The entirety of the isolated RNA underwent reverse transcription, so expressed TCRB transcripts were sequenced. Some clones are missing from TCRdb's copy, which holds only in-frame ones; the method was immunoSEQ multiplex PCR. The sample has 250,000 to 300,000 clones; 8% are singletons. The sequenced sample was central memory CD4+ T cells from blood. The receptor source for this set is a woman aged 18-29 years in good health.

This clone was counted a few times. The chain is built from TRBV6-5 and TRBJ2-3; D may be TRBD2 (5 bases). Germline lookup yields CDR1 MNHEY and CDR2 SVGAGI. Trimming shortened V by 2 bases and J by 2 bases, and 8 bases separated the two germline ends. The CDR3 covers 14 residues. The CDR3 DNA follows: TGTGCCAGCAGTTACCGGGATGCCACAGATACGCAGTATTTT. Encoded protein: CASSYRDATDTQYF.

V usage is TRBV25-1 and J usage is TRBJ1-6; D gene ambiguous. CDR3 size: 14 residues. Trimming took off 3 bases at V and 10 bases at J, with 13 bases between the two ends. The germline V gene has CDR1 MGHDK and CDR2 SYGVNS. In DNA, the CDR3 is TGTGCCAGCAGTGACCCAGGTCTGCGCTCACCCCTCCACTTT. Its translation is CASSDPGLRSPLHF.

This chain joins TRBV9 and TRBJ2-1; D remains unclear. The CDR3 spans 15 residues. Trimming cost V 4 bases and J 5 bases, with 16 bases left between them. Per germline, CDR1 SGDLS and CDR2 YYNGEE. The CDR3: CASSSGPHPNNEQFF. The CDR3 DNA sequence: TGTGCCAGCAGCTCAGGACCGCACCCTAACAATGAGCAGTTCTTC. The full variable domain, in which reference TRBV9 and TRBJ2-1 provide the parts outside the CDR3, is DSGVTQTPKHLITATGQRVTLRCSPRSGDLSVYWYQQSLDQGLQFLIQYYNGEERAKGNILERFSAQQFPDLHSELNLSSLELGDSALYFCASSSGPHPNNEQFFGPGTRLTVL.